This TCR beta chain was obtained from a study of chemoradiotherapy in HPV16-positive cancers. This clone appeared a single time. Antigen specificity is unknown. Data came from immunoSEQ multiplex PCR; TCRdb stores just in-frame clones and leaves some out. The sample includes under 50,000 clones, 76% seen only once; the top ten take about 4.9%. Germline CDR1 SGHRS, CDR2 YFSETQ. The CDR3 consists of 15 residues. The V and J ends lost 3 bases and 1 base, in that order; junction bases with no gene match: 5. Findings and limits, study-wide: The functional HPV-specific definition rests on just a couple of HPV16-positive patients.

This sequence was found in a human donor with HPV-associated anogenital cancer. The sequenced sample was blood, obtained from a patient who underwent chemoradiotherapy. The chain links TRBV5-1 to TRBJ2-5; 8 bases align to TRBD2. The CDR3 region has the DNA TGCGCCAGCAGCTCAAGTGGGACTAGCCAAGAGACCCAGTACTTC. The encoded protein is CASSSSGTSQETQYF.